This T cell receptor beta chain was recovered during a study of blood T cell repertoires in COVID-19. Study background: T cells, B-cell-depleted T cells, or PBMCs supplied cDNA or gDNA.

V was shortened by 2 bases and J by 3 bases, with 14 bases between the two germline ends. The germline CDR1 and CDR2 sequences are SGHTA and FQGNSA. The CDR3 has 15 residues. Sequencing was performed with immunoSEQ multiplex PCR; in TCRdb, only in-frame clones are kept and a portion is missing. The data hold around 70,000 clones, with 88% observed a single time. The V gene is TRBV7-2, the J gene TRBJ2-7; TRBD2 is a possible D gene (5 bases). The sample consisted of peripheral blood. This receptor was identified in a human donor in a cohort sampled during active COVID-19. CDR3 sequence (DNA): TGTGCCAGCAGCTTAAGTACTAGTCAAGTCTACGAGCAGTACTTC. Translating it yields CASSLSTSQVYEQYF.